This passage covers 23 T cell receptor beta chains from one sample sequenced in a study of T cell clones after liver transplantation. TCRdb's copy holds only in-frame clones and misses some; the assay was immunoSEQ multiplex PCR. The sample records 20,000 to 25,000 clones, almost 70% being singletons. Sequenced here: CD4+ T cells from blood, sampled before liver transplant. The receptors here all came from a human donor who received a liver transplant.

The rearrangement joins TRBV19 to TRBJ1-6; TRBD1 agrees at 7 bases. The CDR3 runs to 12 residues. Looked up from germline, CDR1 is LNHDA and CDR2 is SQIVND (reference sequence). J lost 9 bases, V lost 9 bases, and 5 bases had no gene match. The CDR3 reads CASRQGSSPLHF. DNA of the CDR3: TGTGCCAGCAGACAGGGAAGTTCACCCCTCCACTTT.

CDR3 nucleotides: TGTGCCAGTAGTTCGGGGATGAACACTGAAGCTTTCTTT. It specifies CASSSGMNTEAFF. V and J are TRBV19 and TRBJ1-1; no clear D gene. Trimming removed 5 bases from V and 0 bases from J, with 7 bases in between. CDR1 and CDR2 (germline): LNHDA, SQIVND (reference sequence). The length of the CDR3 is 13 residues.

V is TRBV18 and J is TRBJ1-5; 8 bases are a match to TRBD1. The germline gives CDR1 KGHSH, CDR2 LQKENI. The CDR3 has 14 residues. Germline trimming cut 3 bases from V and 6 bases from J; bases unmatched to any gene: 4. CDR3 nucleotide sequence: TGTGCCAGCTCACCGACAGGGGAGGTTCAGCCCCAGCATTTT. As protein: CASSPTGEVQPQHF.

CDR3 coding DNA: TGTGCCAGCAGTGACTTTAAACGAGAGACCCAGTACTTC. It translates to CASSDFKRETQYF. The chain couples TRBV2 to TRBJ2-5; D not resolved. Trimming removed 3 bases from V and 4 bases from J, with 9 bases in between. This CDR3 contains 13 residues. Germline CDR1 is SNHLY and CDR2 is FYNNEI.

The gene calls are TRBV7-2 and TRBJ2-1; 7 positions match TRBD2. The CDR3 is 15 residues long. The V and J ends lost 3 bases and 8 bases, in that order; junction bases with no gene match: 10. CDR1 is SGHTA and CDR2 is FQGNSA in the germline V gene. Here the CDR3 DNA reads TGTGCCAGCAGCTTCCCGGGACTACCTTCCCATGAGCAGTTCTTC. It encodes CASSFPGLPSHEQFF.

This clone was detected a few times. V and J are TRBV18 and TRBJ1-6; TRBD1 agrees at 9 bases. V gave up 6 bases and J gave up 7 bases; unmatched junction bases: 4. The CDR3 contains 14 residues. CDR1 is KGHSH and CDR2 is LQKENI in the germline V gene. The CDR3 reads CASSPTGGNSPLHF. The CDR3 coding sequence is TGTGCCAGCTCGCCTACAGGGGGCAATTCACCCCTCCACTTT.

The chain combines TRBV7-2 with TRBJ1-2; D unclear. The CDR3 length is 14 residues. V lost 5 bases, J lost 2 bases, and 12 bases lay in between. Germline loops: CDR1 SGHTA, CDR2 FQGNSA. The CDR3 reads CASSDYQLNYGYTF. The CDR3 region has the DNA TGTGCCAGCAGCGATTACCAGCTCAACTATGGCTACACCTTC. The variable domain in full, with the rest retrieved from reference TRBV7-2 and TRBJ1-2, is GAGVSQSPSNKVTEKGKDVELRCDPISGHTALYWYRQSLGQGLEFLIYFQGNSAPDKSGLPSDRFSAERTGGSVSTLTIQRTQQEDSAVYLCASSDYQLNYGYTFGSGTRLTVV.

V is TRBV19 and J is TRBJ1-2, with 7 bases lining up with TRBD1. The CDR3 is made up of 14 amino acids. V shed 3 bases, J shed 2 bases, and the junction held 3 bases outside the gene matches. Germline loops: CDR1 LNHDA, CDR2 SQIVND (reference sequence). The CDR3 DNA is TGTGCCAGTAGTATGGGACAGCTAAACTATGGCTACACCTTC. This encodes CASSMGQLNYGYTF.

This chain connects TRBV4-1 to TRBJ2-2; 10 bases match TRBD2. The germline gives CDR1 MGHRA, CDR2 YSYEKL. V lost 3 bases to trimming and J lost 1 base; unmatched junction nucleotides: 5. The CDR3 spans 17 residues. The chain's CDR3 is CASSHSLAGMNTGELFF. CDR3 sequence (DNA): TGCGCCAGCAGCCACTCACTAGCGGGGATGAACACCGGGGAGCTGTTTTTT.

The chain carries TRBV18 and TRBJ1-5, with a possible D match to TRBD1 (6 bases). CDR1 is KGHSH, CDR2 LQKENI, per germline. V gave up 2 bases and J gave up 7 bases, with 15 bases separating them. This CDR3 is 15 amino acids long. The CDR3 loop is CASSPRGSAGQPQHF. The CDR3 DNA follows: TGTGCCAGCTCACCAAGGGGGTCCGCGGGACAGCCCCAGCATTTT.

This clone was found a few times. CDR3 in DNA: TGCGCCAGCAGCCGCCGATCGGGGTTGGACGGGGAGCTGTTTTTT. Its translation: CASSRRSGLDGELFF. The rearrangement uses TRBV4-3 and TRBJ2-2, with a tentative D call TRBD2 (5 bases). The germline V gene has CDR1 LGHNA and CDR2 YSLEER. V lost 4 bases, J lost 7 bases, and 16 bases lay in between. The CDR3 extends over 15 amino acids.

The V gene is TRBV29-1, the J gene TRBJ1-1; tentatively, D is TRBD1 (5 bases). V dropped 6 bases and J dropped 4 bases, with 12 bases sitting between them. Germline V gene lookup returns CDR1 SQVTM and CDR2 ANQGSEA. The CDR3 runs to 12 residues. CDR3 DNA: TGCAGCGTGGGGGACCGAGCCACTGAAGCTTTCTTT. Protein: CSVGDRATEAFF.

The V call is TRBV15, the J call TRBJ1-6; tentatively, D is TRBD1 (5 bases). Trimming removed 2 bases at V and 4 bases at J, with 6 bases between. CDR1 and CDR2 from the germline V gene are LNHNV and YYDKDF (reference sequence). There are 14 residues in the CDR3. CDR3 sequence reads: CATSRQGYNSPLHF. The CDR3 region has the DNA TGTGCCACCAGCAGACAGGGTTATAATTCACCCCTCCACTTT.

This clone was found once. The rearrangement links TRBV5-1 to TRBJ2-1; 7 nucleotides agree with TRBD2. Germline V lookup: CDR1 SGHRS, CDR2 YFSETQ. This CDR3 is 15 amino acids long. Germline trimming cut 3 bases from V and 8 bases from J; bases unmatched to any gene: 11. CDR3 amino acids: CASSSHIRGGDEQFF. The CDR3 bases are TGCGCCAGCAGCTCCCATATCCGGGGAGGGGATGAGCAGTTCTTC. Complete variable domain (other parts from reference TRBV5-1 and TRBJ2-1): KAGVTQTPRYLIKTRGQQVTLSCSPISGHRSVSWYQQTPGQGLQFLFEYFSETQRNKGNFPGRFSGRQFSNSRSEMNVSTLELGDSALYLCASSSHIRGGDEQFFGPGTRLTVL.

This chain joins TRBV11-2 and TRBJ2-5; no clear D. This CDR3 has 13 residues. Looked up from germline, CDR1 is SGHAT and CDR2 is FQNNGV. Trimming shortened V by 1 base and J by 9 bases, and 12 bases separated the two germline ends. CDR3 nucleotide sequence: TGTGCCAGCAGCTTAGGTCCCCTCGGAGCCCAGTACTTC. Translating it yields CASSLGPLGAQYF.

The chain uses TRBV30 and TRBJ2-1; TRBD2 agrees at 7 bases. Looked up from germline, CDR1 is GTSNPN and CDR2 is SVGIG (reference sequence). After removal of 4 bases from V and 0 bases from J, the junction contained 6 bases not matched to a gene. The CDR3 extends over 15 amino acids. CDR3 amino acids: CAWNREVSSYNEQFF. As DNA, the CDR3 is TGTGCCTGGAACCGGGAGGTAAGCTCCTACAATGAGCAGTTCTTC.

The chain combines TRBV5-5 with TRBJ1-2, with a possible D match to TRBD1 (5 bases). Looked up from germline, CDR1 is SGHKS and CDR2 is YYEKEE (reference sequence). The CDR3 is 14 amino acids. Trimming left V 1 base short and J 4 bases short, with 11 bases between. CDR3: CASSLNGAAYGYTF. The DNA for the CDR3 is TGTGCCAGCAGCTTGAACGGGGCGGCCTATGGCTACACCTTC.

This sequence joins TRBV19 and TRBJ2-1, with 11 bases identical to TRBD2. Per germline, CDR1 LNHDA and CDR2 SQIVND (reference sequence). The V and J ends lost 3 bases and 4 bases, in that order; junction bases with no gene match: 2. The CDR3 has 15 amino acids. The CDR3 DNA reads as TGTGCCAGTAGTATTACTAGCGGGAGATACAATGAGCAGTTCTTC. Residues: CASSITSGRYNEQFF.

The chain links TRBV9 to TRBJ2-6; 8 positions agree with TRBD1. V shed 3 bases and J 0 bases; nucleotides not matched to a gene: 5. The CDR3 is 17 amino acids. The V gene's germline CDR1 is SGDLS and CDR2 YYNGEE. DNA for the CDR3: TGTGCCAGCAGCGGCCGGGACAGGTTCTCTGGGGCCAACGTCCTGACTTTC. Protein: CASSGRDRFSGANVLTF.

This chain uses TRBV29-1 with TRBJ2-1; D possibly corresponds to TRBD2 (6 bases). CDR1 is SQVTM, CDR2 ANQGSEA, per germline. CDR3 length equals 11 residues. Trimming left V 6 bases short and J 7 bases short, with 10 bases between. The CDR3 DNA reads TGCAGCGTCCGGAGGGGAAATGAGCAGTTCTTC. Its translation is CSVRRGNEQFF.

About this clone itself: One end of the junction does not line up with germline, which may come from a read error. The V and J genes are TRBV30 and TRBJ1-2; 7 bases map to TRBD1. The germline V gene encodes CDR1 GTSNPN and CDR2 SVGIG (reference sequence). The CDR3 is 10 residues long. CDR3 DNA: TGTGCCTGGAGCTTCGGACAGGTCTCCTTC. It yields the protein CAWSFGQVSF.

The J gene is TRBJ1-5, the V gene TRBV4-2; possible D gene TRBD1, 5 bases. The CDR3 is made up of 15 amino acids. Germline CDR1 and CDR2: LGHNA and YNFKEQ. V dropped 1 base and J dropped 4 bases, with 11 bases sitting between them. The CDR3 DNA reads TGTGCCAGCAGCCAAGTACCGGGACTTAATCAGCCCCAGCATTTT. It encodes CASSQVPGLNQPQHF.

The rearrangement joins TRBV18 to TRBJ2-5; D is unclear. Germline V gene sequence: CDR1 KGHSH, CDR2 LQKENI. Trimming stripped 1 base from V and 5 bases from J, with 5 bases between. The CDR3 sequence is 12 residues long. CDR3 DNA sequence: TGTGCCAGCTCACCACTGGCTGAGACCCAGTACTTC. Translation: CASSPLAETQYF.